This entry describes one TCR beta chain. Its antigen specificity is not known. No quality values exist for individual bases; no much larger clone is one base distant. These data belong to a study of blood T cell repertoires in COVID-19 (dated by TCRdb to 2020 to 2022). General notes on the study: Samples from collaborators originated in the United States, Italy and Spain and spanned both the acute and convalescent phases of COVID-19. The material from the prospective study consisted of cDNA or gDNA derived from T cells, B-cell-depleted T cells, or PBMCs. Deeply sampled blood TCRbeta repertoires from subjects exposed to, actively infected with, or recovered from COVID-19 were included in the dataset. The repertoires were released in a freely available public database intended as a resource for research on the immune response to SARS-CoV-2. Samples were obtained from the ongoing ImmuneRACE study (first 160 participants) and from some 1,200 subjects provided by 6 global collaborators. Sample metadata almost always included a de-identified subject ID, COVID-19 status, age in years and sex. HLA class I and class II types, where available, came from metadata supplied by the sample provider rather than from assay-based typing.

Results and caveats for the whole study, not just this receptor: How much clinical and demographic metadata was included differed by source and by participant, and the metadata was provided uncurated.

The collaborating institutions used their own protocols to collect whole blood in K2EDTA tubes. For TCRbeta analysis, collaborators shipped samples as frozen whole blood, isolated PBMCs, or DNA extracted from either of those sample types. The CDR3 contains 11 residues, cysteine and phenylalanine counted. The DNA shown is the 33-base CDR3, in frame from base 1. V loses 3 bases, J loses 8 bases, and the germline ends lie 10 bases apart. The germline V gene (reference sequence) supplies CDR1 DFQATT and CDR2 SNEGSKA. The immunoSEQ Assay, a bias-controlled multiplex PCR, was used to amplify TCRbeta CDR3 regions from genomic DNA. Turning to the authors' computational methods: Nucleated cell counts per sample were estimated from amplification of reference gene primers within the assay. To quantify the absolute abundance of each unique TCRbeta CDR3 rearrangement, sequence reads were collapsed and filtered. For each sample, productive Simpson clonality was calculated as the square root of Simpson's diversity index over productive rearrangements. In its TCRdb copy, this immuneACCESS table keeps in-frame sequences only and misses some clones. Where compared with another copy, unresolved V genes explain less than half of these, and the others have no known cause. V, J and clone size reflect that table, while D and trimming were determined from the DNA. The sample includes around 300,000 clones, with less than 90% observed a single time. The ten largest clones represent about 14% of the sample.

Sequencing was done on a sample of peripheral blood. This chain joins TRBV20-1 to TRBJ1-2; the D segment cannot be called with confidence. The sequence was obtained from a human donor in a cohort sampled during active COVID-19. The CDR3 is CSARSLRGYTF. At the DNA level, the sequence is TGCAGTGCTAGGTCCCTTCGGGGCTACACCTTC.